Listed below are T cell receptor beta chains from one sample, sequenced in a study of shared clonotypes between healthy human individuals. Sequencing was performed with immunoSEQ multiplex PCR; in TCRdb, only in-frame clones are kept and a portion is missing. The repertoire holds over 2,000,000 clones, with around 93% as singletons. Sequenced input: naive CD8+ T cells from PBMCs. The receptors here all came from a man between 18 and 35 years old in good health. Some clones in this sample may be carry-over from other donors' samples. Both conserved end residues are part of each CDR3. The order of the fields is V gene, clone size, J gene, D gene, CDR3 protein, CDR3 DNA. The D gene is left open where the match is weak. Only some rows state a clone size, as once, few, many or a class for expanded clones.

TRBV28	-	TRBJ2-5	TRBD1	CASSPTGEETQYF	TGTGCCAGCAGCCCGACAGGGGAGGAGACCCAGTACTTC
TRBV5-5	-	TRBJ2-7	TRBD1	CASSKGAAYEQYF	TGTGCCAGCAGCAAGGGGGCTGCCTACGAGCAGTACTTC
TRBV11-2	-	TRBJ2-1	-	CASSLDNVARAYNEQFF	TGTGCCAGCAGCTTAGATAACGTAGCGAGGGCCTACAATGAGCAGTTCTTC
TRBV6-5	-	TRBJ2-7	TRBD2	CASRTSYEQYF	TGTGCCAGCAGGACTAGCTATGAGCAGTACTTC
TRBV7-8	-	TRBJ1-4	TRBD1	CASSLRAGGPLPEKLFF	TGTGCCAGCAGCCTACGGGCAGGGGGCCCTTTACCTGAAAAACTGTTTTTT
TRBV29-1	-	TRBJ1-4	-	CSVADRGGSGEKLFF	TGCAGCGTAGCCGACCGTGGGGGTTCGGGGGAAAAACTGTTTTTT
TRBV6-1	-	TRBJ1-5	-	CASTPTTHQPQHF	TGTGCCAGCACCCCGACCACGCATCAGCCCCAGCATTTT
TRBV4-3	-	TRBJ2-7	TRBD2	CASSQDRGLAREQYF	TGCGCCAGCAGCCAAGATAGGGGACTAGCGCGAGAGCAGTACTTC
TRBV7-6	-	TRBJ1-5	-	CASSLVGPGEPQHF	TGTGCCAGCAGCCTAGTGGGGCCCGGAGAGCCCCAGCATTTT
TRBV7-3	-	TRBJ2-5	-	CASSPGKGPGETQYF	TGTGCCAGCAGCCCCGGGAAGGGGCCGGGGGAGACCCAGTACTTC
TRBV2	-	TRBJ1-2	-	CASSEAWSAYGYTF	TGTGCCAGCAGTGAAGCGTGGTCAGCTTATGGCTACACCTTC
TRBV28	-	TRBJ2-7	-	CASSGRDSSYEQYF	TGTGCCAGCAGTGGGCGGGACAGCTCCTACGAGCAGTACTTC
TRBV7-6	-	TRBJ2-1	TRBD2	CASSLRTSANYNEQFF	TGTGCCAGCAGCCTCCGGACTAGCGCTAACTACAATGAGCAGTTCTTC
TRBV6-5	-	TRBJ2-7	TRBD2	CASRHGRGSYEQYF	TGTGCCAGCAGGCATGGGAGGGGCTCCTACGAGCAGTACTTC
TRBV9	-	TRBJ1-1	-	CASSVGGRVAEAFF	TGTGCCAGCAGCGTAGGCGGACGGGTCGCTGAAGCTTTCTTT
TRBV28	-	TRBJ1-1	TRBD1	CASRDRGILMNTEAFF	TGTGCCAGCAGAGACAGGGGGATATTGATGAACACTGAAGCTTTCTTT
TRBV9	-	TRBJ2-5	-	CASSVARDPGSNRETQYF	TGTGCCAGCAGCGTAGCGCGGGACCCGGGGAGTAACCGAGAGACCCAGTACTTC
TRBV30	-	TRBJ1-1	-	CAWTGRRHPSGTEAFF	TGTGCCTGGACCGGGAGAAGACACCCCTCGGGCACTGAAGCTTTCTTT
TRBV21-1	-	TRBJ1-5	-	CASSKGGRTDQNSNQPQHF	TGTGCCAGCAGCAAAGGAGGGAGGACAGATCAAAATAGCAATCAGCCCCAGCATTTT
TRBV5-1	-	TRBJ2-7	-	CASSGTRSSYEQYF	TGCGCCAGCAGCGGGACACGTAGCTCCTACGAGCAGTACTTC
TRBV10-3	-	TRBJ1-1	TRBD1	CAISVTGEENTEAFF	TGTGCCATCAGTGTAACAGGGGAAGAGAACACTGAAGCTTTCTTT
TRBV7-9	-	TRBJ2-3	-	CASSPRAGPTDTQYF	TGTGCCAGCAGCCCCCGGGCAGGACCCACAGATACGCAGTATTTT
TRBV27	-	TRBJ1-2	TRBD1	CASRDRGWYGYTF	TGTGCCAGCAGGGACAGGGGATGGTATGGCTACACCTTC
TRBV25-1	-	TRBJ2-7	-	CASSGGSGTTYEQYF	TGTGCCAGCAGTGGCGGCTCCGGGACAACCTACGAGCAGTACTTC
TRBV20-1	-	TRBJ2-7	-	CSARVGPEQYF	TGCAGTGCTAGAGTTGGGCCCGAGCAGTACTTC
TRBV5-6	-	TRBJ1-1	TRBD1	CASSLGGTGNSYPEAFF	TGTGCCAGCAGCTTGGGCGGGACAGGAAATTCCTACCCTGAAGCTTTCTTT
TRBV7-8	-	TRBJ1-1	-	CASSLGRLGPEAFF	TGTGCCAGCAGCTTAGGACGGCTGGGGCCTGAAGCTTTCTTT
TRBV15	-	TRBJ1-1	-	CATSEKGGTEAFF	TGTGCCACCAGCGAAAAAGGAGGCACTGAAGCTTTCTTT
TRBV7-9	-	TRBJ2-5	TRBD1	CASSSWTGMGETQYF	TGTGCCAGCAGCTCCTGGACAGGGATGGGAGAGACCCAGTACTTC
TRBV30	few	TRBJ1-1	-	CAWLGQHTEAFF	TGTGCCTGGTTGGGGCAGCACACTGAAGCTTTCTTT
TRBV7-6	-	TRBJ1-1	-	CASSLGVGNTEAFF	TGTGCCAGCAGCTTAGGGGTAGGGAACACTGAAGCTTTCTTT
TRBV27	once	TRBJ2-3	-	CASSLAETSTDTQYF	TGTGCCAGCAGTTTGGCGGAGACTAGCACAGATACGCAGTATTTT
TRBV28	-	TRBJ1-3	TRBD1	CASRYRGLGNTIYF	TGTGCCAGCAGATACAGGGGGCTAGGAAACACCATATATTTT
TRBV15	-	TRBJ2-5	-	CATSIAIGETQYF	TGTGCCACCAGCATCGCGATCGGAGAGACCCAGTACTTC
TRBV27	-	TRBJ2-1	TRBD1	CASSSEWQGAYNEQFF	TGTGCCAGCAGTTCCGAGTGGCAGGGGGCCTACAATGAGCAGTTCTTC
TRBV13	-	TRBJ2-1	-	CASSLGRRGGEQFF	TGTGCCAGCAGCTTAGGCCGAAGGGGCGGTGAGCAGTTCTTC
TRBV27	-	TRBJ2-2	-	CASSLWVTGELFF	TGTGCCAGCAGTTTATGGGTGACCGGGGAGCTGTTTTTT
TRBV4-1	-	TRBJ2-1	TRBD2	CASSQVSGVWFF	TGCGCCAGCAGCCAAGTTAGCGGGGTTTGGTTCTTC
TRBV2	-	TRBJ2-1	-	CASSDWVGDEQFF	TGTGCCAGCAGTGATTGGGTAGGCGATGAGCAGTTCTTC
TRBV27	-	TRBJ1-4	-	CASSIHAGALNEKLFF	TGTGCCAGCAGTATCCACGCAGGGGCCCTTAATGAAAAACTGTTTTTT
TRBV5-6	-	TRBJ2-5	-	CASSFSETQYF	TGTGCCAGCAGCTTCAGCGAGACCCAGTACTTC
TRBV9	-	TRBJ1-1	-	CASSAEGNKAFF	TGTGCCAGCAGCGCGGAGGGAAACAAGGCTTTCTTT